This entry lists 15 T cell receptor beta chains sequenced from one sample in a study of T cells in Graves' hyperthyroidism and ophthalmopathy (dated by TCRdb to between 2018 and 2021). The library relied on multiplex PCR. The instrument was an Illumina HiSeq 2000. The TCR beta CDR3 regions were amplified from RNA transcripts. For the first round of RT-PCR on the TCR CDR3, the HTBI primer set was used together with the Qiagen OneStep RT-PCR kit. TCRdb handled the public reads itself, with Q25 trimming in fastp and clone calling in MiXCR, and kept productive beta chains. Under each unique CDR3 protein, matching rows form one entry showing the most common genes and DNA. In this sample the table shows about 330,000 distinct CDR3 sequences, roughly 13% of which occur a single time. The top ten clonotypes cover 34% of the sample. Input material: blood. The receptors stem from a middle-aged woman with Graves' ophthalmopathy.

The V gene is TRBV14, the J gene TRBJ1-1, with no clear D. CDR1 and CDR2 (germline): SGHDN, FVKESK. This CDR3 spans 11 amino acids. V dropped 3 bases and J dropped 11 bases, with 10 bases sitting between them. This CDR3 reads CASSHGQAAFF. In nucleotides, the CDR3 is TGTGCCAGCAGCCACGGGCAGGCGGCTTTCTTT.

V gene TRBV29-1 combines with J gene TRBJ2-2; unclear D gene. This CDR3 comprises 10 residues. Trimming left V 2 bases short and J 6 bases short, with 1 base between. CDR1 and CDR2 (germline): SQVTM, ANQGSEA. The CDR3 bases are TGCAGCGTTGAATCCGGGGAGCTGTTTTTT. This translates into CSVESGELFF.

This clonotype was picked up many times. The rearrangement joins TRBV19 to TRBJ2-1; TRBD2 agrees at 10 bases. Germline assignment: CDR1 LNHDA and CDR2 SQIVND (reference sequence). The CDR3 is 15 residues long. Trimming at V came to 7 bases and at J to 0 bases, leaving 3 bases not matched to a gene. In DNA form, the CDR3 reads TGTGCCAGTATCCCTAGCGGGAGCTCCTACAATGAGCAGTTCTTC. Translated, it gives CASIPSGSSYNEQFF. The entire variable domain, with the rest obtained from reference TRBV19 and TRBJ2-1, is as follows: DGGITQSPKYLFRKEGQNVTLSCEQNLNHDAMYWYRQDPGQGLRLIYYSQIVNDFQKGDIAEGYSVSREKKESFPLTVTSAQKNPTAFYLCASIPSGSSYNEQFFGPGTRLTVL.

The sample holds many counts of this clonotype. The CDR3 is CASTYRPGQGNNQPQHF. The CDR3 bases are TGTGCCAGCACCTACAGGCCCGGACAGGGGAATAATCAGCCCCAGCATTTT. The V call is TRBV6-2 or TRBV6-3, the J call TRBJ1-5; 9 nucleotides match TRBD1. The CDR3 covers 17 residues. Germline trimming cut 7 bases from V and 4 bases from J; bases unmatched to any gene: 14. Germline lookup yields CDR1 MNHEY and CDR2 SVGEGT.

This clonotype was recorded many times. The gene calls are TRBV6-1 and TRBJ1-5; D is undetermined. CDR3 length equals 14 residues. The ends were cut back, 7 bases at V and 9 bases at J, with 19 bases in the middle. In germline, CDR1 is MNHNS, CDR2 SASEGT. CDR3 protein: CASNTGFNSRPQHF. As DNA, the CDR3 is TGTGCCAGCAACACGGGCTTTAACAGCCGGCCCCAGCATTTT.

This rearrangement joins TRBV5-1 to TRBJ2-5; tentatively, D is TRBD1 (6 bases). The CDR3 totals 15 residues. V lost 4 bases to trimming and J lost 2 bases, with 15 bases between them. The V gene's germline CDR1 is SGHRS and CDR2 YFSETQ. CDR3 residues: CASSLQTGGQETQYF. The CDR3 bases are TGCGCCAGCAGCCTACAGACAGGAGGTCAAGAGACCCAGTACTTC.

In this sample, this clonotype turned up a few times. This chain joins TRBV5-4 and TRBJ2-3; 10 bases fit TRBD1. The ends lost 3 bases at V and 5 bases at J; junction bases unmatched: 15. This CDR3 has 18 residues. Germline CDR1 SGHNT, CDR2 YYREEE (reference sequence). The CDR3 sequence is CASSSPSPGQGIGDTQYF. The CDR3 coding sequence is TGTGCCAGCAGCTCACCCTCCCCGGGACAGGGGATTGGAGATACGCAGTATTTT.

V gene TRBV19 combines with J gene TRBJ2-7; D is possibly TRBD1 (5 bases). V was clipped by 7 bases and J by 3 bases, with 16 bases between them. CDR3 length: 14 residues. Germline values: CDR1 LNHDA, CDR2 SQIVND (reference sequence). The CDR3 region is CASKLRAGNYEQYF. CDR3 coding DNA: TGTGCCAGTAAACTACGAGCAGGGAACTACGAGCAGTACTTC.

This clonotype has a handful of counts. The genes are TRBV27 and TRBJ2-7; D perhaps matches TRBD2 (6 bases). V was clipped by 3 bases and J by 3 bases, with 12 bases between them. The CDR3 extends over 14 amino acids. Germline V gene data show CDR1 as MNHEY and CDR2 as SMNVEV (reference sequence). The CDR3 loop reads CASSFTAGNYEQYF. CDR3 coding DNA: TGTGCCAGCAGTTTTACGGCGGGAAACTACGAGCAGTACTTC.

The table lists this clonotype with many counts. The chain recombines TRBV6-1 with TRBJ1-2; perhaps TRBD1 as D (6 bases). There are 14 residues in the CDR3. CDR1 and CDR2 from the germline V gene are MNHNS and SASEGT. With 5 bases removed from V and 2 bases from J, the gap between germline ends came to 12 bases. CDR3 in amino acids: CASSYGDTNYGYTF. CDR3 nucleotides: TGTGCCAGCAGTTACGGGGACACCAACTATGGCTACACCTTC.

Many counts were recorded for this clonotype. The rearrangement joins TRBV6-2 or TRBV6-3 to TRBJ2-1; 7 bases align to TRBD2. Germline V gene sequence: CDR1 MNHEY, CDR2 SVGEGT. The CDR3 runs 13 residues. V shed 6 bases and J 9 bases; nucleotides not matched to a gene: 8. The CDR3 bases are TGTGCCAGCAGCGTCGGGAGGCGGGTTGAGCAGTTCTTC. As protein: CASSVGRRVEQFF.

The chain uses TRBV2 and TRBJ2-2; D remains unclear. V was trimmed by 5 bases and J by 1 base, leaving 14 bases between them. Germline-derived CDR1 and CDR2 are SNHLY and FYNNEI. The length of the CDR3 is 16 residues. CDR3 residues: CASSWTLRGNTGELFF. CDR3 DNA sequence: TGTGCCAGCAGTTGGACCTTGCGTGGGAACACCGGGGAGCTGTTTTTT. Using reference TRBV2 and TRBJ2-2 for the parts outside the CDR3, the full variable domain is EPEVTQTPSHQVTQMGQEVILRCVPISNHLYFYWYRQILGQKVEFLVSFYNNEISEKSEIFDDQFSVERPDGSNFTLKIRSTKLEDSAMYFCASSWTLRGNTGELFFGEGSRLTVL.

As to this clonotype: A clone one base away is much larger, so this may be a read error. The CDR3 carries no conserved terminal phenylalanine or tryptophan, so it likely arises from a read error. The chain employs TRBV28 and TRBJ2-5; 12 nucleotides align to TRBD2. Germline assignment: CDR1 MDHEN and CDR2 SYDVKM. The CDR3 is 16 amino acids. V dropped 2 bases and J dropped 2; count of bases not matched to a gene: 3. CDR3: CASSLGLAGPQETQYL. CDR3 nucleotides: TGTGCCAGCAGTTTAGGACTAGCGGGGCCTCAAGAGACCCAGTACCTC.

Concerning this clonotype itself: At one end, the junction sequence differs from germline, possibly due to a read error. V gene TRBV4-1 combines with J gene TRBJ2-1; the D is unclear. This CDR3 contains 15 residues. CDR1 and CDR2 (germline): MGHRA, YSYEKL. CDR3 sequence: CASSQSAASSNEQFF. CDR3 nucleotides: TGCGCCAGCAGCCAGTCCGCCGCCTCCTCCAATGAGCAGTTCTTC.

This clonotype was seen once. V is TRBV5-1 and J is TRBJ1-2; D gene uncertain. Per the germline V gene, CDR1 is SGHRS and CDR2 is YFSETQ. V lost 0 bases and J 4 bases, leaving 10 bases between the germline ends. The CDR3 loop spans 14 amino acids. The DNA of the CDR3 is TGCGCCAGCAGCTTGGTTGTGGGCGGCTATGGCTACACCTTC. This encodes CASSLVVGGYGYTF.